Shown below are 11 T cell receptor beta chains from a single sample sequenced in a study of regulatory T cells in long-lasting Graves disease. Libraries of TCR beta came from iRepertoire HTBI primers plus Arm-PCR of CDR3 regions. TCRdb independently ran MiXCR on the multiplex PCR reads; one entry per CDR3 protein. The table records about 500,000 distinct CDR3 sequences, 15% to 20% of them present only once. Stated time point: newly diagnosed GD, antithyroid drugs for less than 3 months. TCR sequences were obtained from RNA taken from PBMCs. This sample also belongs to another study, concerning T cells in Graves' hyperthyroidism and ophthalmopathy.

The sequenced sample was peripheral blood mononuclear cells (PBMCs), obtained at new diagnosis, from a patient treated with antithyroid drugs. Receptor source: a middle-aged man with Graves disease.

The V gene is TRBV5-6, the J gene TRBJ2-4; TRBD2 is a possible D gene (6 bases). Between the trimmed V and J ends, which lost 0 bases and 7 bases, there was a span of 11 bases. CDR1 SGHDT and CDR2 YYEEEE come from the germline V gene. CDR3 size: 14 residues. CDR3 in amino acids: CASSLGGGTNIQYF. The DNA for the CDR3 is TGTGCCAGCAGCTTGGGTGGGGGGACGAACATTCAGTACTTC.

This clonotype was found many times. This chain links TRBV27 with TRBJ2-3, with TRBD2 matching over 7 bases. The CDR3 is 16 residues long. J gave up 5 bases and V 4 bases, and 12 bases lay outside the gene matches. CDR1 is MNHEY, CDR2 SMNVEV, per germline (reference sequence). DNA of the CDR3: TGTGCCAGCAGTTATACACTAGCGAGGCGCGTAGATACGCAGTATTTT. Its translation: CASSYTLARRVDTQYF.

This clonotype was detected ten times or more. The chain is built from TRBV18 and TRBJ1-1; D is ambiguous. Trimming took 2 bases from V and 3 from J, leaving 4 bases between them. The CDR3 is 12 residues long. Germline V gives CDR1 KGHSH, CDR2 LQKENI. The CDR3 coding sequence is TGTGCCAGCTCACCAGAGTACACTGAAGCTTTCTTT. This codes for CASSPEYTEAFF.

This clonotype occurred a few times. This chain joins TRBV4-1 and TRBJ2-7; 7 bases fit TRBD2. With 0 bases clipped from V and 0 bases from J, the junction kept 5 bases outside the gene matches. Germline CDR1 reads MGHRA; CDR2 reads YSYEKL. This CDR3 is built from 16 residues. CDR3 region: CASSQDSSGASYEQYF. CDR3 sequence (DNA): TGCGCCAGCAGCCAAGATTCCAGCGGGGCCTCCTACGAGCAGTACTTC.

The count of this clonotype is one. V and J are TRBV29-1 and TRBJ2-1; 7 bases line up with TRBD2. Per germline, CDR1 SQVTM and CDR2 ANQGSEA. This CDR3 has 13 residues. J was trimmed by 3 bases and V by 4 bases; bases with no gene match: 3. CDR3 residues: CSVGGRNYNEQFF. The DNA for the CDR3 is TGCAGCGTTGGCGGGAGAAACTACAATGAGCAGTTCTTC.

The V gene is TRBV6-1, the J gene TRBJ1-1; 7 positions agree with TRBD1. The germline gives CDR1 MNHNS, CDR2 SASEGT. J gave up 5 bases and V 5 bases, and 5 bases lay outside the gene matches. The CDR3 covers 13 residues. CDR3 coding DNA: TGTGCCAGCAGTACAGGGGCACGGACTGAAGCTTTCTTT. This codes for CASSTGARTEAFF.

This clonotype was seen ten or more times. This sequence joins TRBV24-1 and TRBJ2-1; D possibly corresponds to TRBD2 (5 bases). V lost 3 bases, J lost 13 bases, and 12 bases lay in between. The germline CDR1 and CDR2 sequences are KGHDR and SFDVKD. The CDR3 is 12 residues long. This chain's CDR3 is CATSDQPGNQFF. The CDR3, as DNA: TGTGCCACCAGTGATCAACCGGGAAACCAGTTCTTC.

This clonotype was observed at least ten times. The chain joins TRBV12-3 or TRBV12-4 to TRBJ2-1; 8 nucleotides match TRBD1. This CDR3 region has 15 residues. With V trimmed by 1 base and J by 8 bases, 7 bases remained unmatched. CDR3 sequence: CASSLGRTGSDEQFF. DNA of the CDR3: TGTGCCAGCAGTTTAGGCAGGACAGGGTCCGATGAGCAGTTCTTC.

This clonotype was observed at least ten times. V and J are TRBV7-9 and TRBJ2-3; D possibly corresponds to TRBD1 (6 bases). The CDR3 length is 13 residues. Germline CDR1 is SEHNR and CDR2 is FQNEAQ (reference sequence). V lost 1 base and J 6 bases, leaving 8 bases between the germline ends. This CDR3 is CASSLGGPDTQYF. The CDR3 DNA reads TGTGCCAGCAGCTTAGGGGGGCCCGATACGCAGTATTTT.

This clonotype was picked up a small number of times. The chain couples TRBV10-3 to TRBJ2-3; D gene unclear. The CDR3 has 14 amino acids. CDR1 is ENHRY and CDR2 is SYGVKD in the germline V gene. The germline V and J ends were trimmed by 4 bases and 0 bases, with 8 bases remaining between them. Here the CDR3 DNA reads TGTGCCATCAGTGTCAAATCTAGCACAGATACGCAGTATTTT. Residues: CAISVKSSTDTQYF.

This clonotype has ten or more counts. The V call is TRBV27, the J call TRBJ2-5; D possibly matches TRBD1 or TRBD2 (5 bases each). Germline V gives CDR1 MNHEY, CDR2 SMNVEV (reference sequence). The CDR3 spans 15 residues. V shed 8 bases and J shed 4 bases, with 20 bases lying between them. The CDR3 here is CASSLLPGTPETQYF. The CDR3 bases are TGTGCCAGCTCCCTCCTCCCGGGGACGCCAGAGACCCAGTACTTC.